The 25 T cell receptor beta chains given below trace back to one sample, sequenced in a study of spatial heterogeneity in lung cancer (dated by TCRdb to the late 2010s). This sample's time point label indicates: sample taken at primary tumor resection. For TCR sequencing, whole RNA was extracted from tumor and nontumor lung tissue, or from cryopreserved PBMC samples, and no cell sorting was done. The library relied on 5' RACE. The data were produced on a NextSeq 500. Using fastp at Q25 and MiXCR, TCRdb reprocessed the public reads and kept productive beta chains. Each entry merges the rows of one CDR3 protein and shows their most common DNA and genes. This sample gives roughly 79,000 distinct CDR3 sequences in total; roughly 13% of them show up just once. The ten largest make up 4.5% to 5.5% of the sample. Sequenced here: PBMCs, sampled at surgery. The receptor source for this set is a male donor with early-stage non-small cell lung cancer.

V usage is TRBV7-2 and J usage is TRBJ1-3; D call uncertain. Trimming left V 10 bases short and J 2 bases short, with 9 bases between. The CDR3 covers 12 residues. Germline V gives CDR1 SGHTA, CDR2 FQGNSA. The chain's CDR3 is CAIGRAGNTIYF. In DNA form, the CDR3 reads TGTGCCATCGGACGAGCTGGAAACACCATATATTTT.

There are many counts of this clonotype. The chain couples TRBV3-1 to TRBJ2-7; no clear D. This CDR3 has 13 amino acids. Trimming stripped 5 bases from V and 6 bases from J, with 14 bases between. Germline loops: CDR1 LGHDT, CDR2 YNNKEL (reference sequence). The CDR3 DNA follows: TGTGCCAGCAGCTCCCTTCCGAGCGTCGAGCAGTACTTC. Protein sequence: CASSSLPSVEQYF.

This clonotype has only a few counts. The chain employs TRBV7-9 and TRBJ2-5, with D unclear. The V gene lost 1 base and the J gene lost 5 bases, with 17 bases spanning the gap. CDR1 SEHNR and CDR2 FQNEAQ come from the germline V gene (reference sequence). CDR3 length: 16 residues. The CDR3, as DNA: TGTGCCAGCAGCTTAGGTCGGGTATCGGTCTCGGAGACCCAGTACTTC. Translation gives CASSLGRVSVSETQYF.

Only a few counts were recorded for this clonotype. This chain joins TRBV6-1 and TRBJ1-5, with a weak D call TRBD1 (5 bases). CDR1 and CDR2 (germline): MNHNS, SASEGT. Trimming shortened V by 7 bases and J by 2 bases, and 9 bases separated the two germline ends. The CDR3 is made up of 13 amino acids. The CDR3 DNA reads as TGTGCCAGCACCCGGGGGGGCAATCAGCCCCAGCATTTT. Translation: CASTRGGNQPQHF.

This clonotype was counted only a few times. The chain is built from TRBV7-2 and TRBJ2-1; D is ambiguous. There are 15 residues in the CDR3. The germline gives CDR1 SGHTA, CDR2 FQGNSA. Trimming cost V 5 bases and J 0 bases, with 11 bases left between them. CDR3 sequence: CASSPWASSYNEQFF. DNA for the CDR3: TGTGCCAGCAGCCCCTGGGCGAGCTCCTACAATGAGCAGTTCTTC. Full variable domain (outside the CDR3, taken from reference TRBV7-2 and TRBJ2-1): GAGVSQSPSNKVTEKGKDVELRCDPISGHTALYWYRQSLGQGLEFLIYFQGNSAPDKSGLPSDRFSAERTGGSVSTLTIQRTQQEDSAVYLCASSPWASSYNEQFFGPGTRLTVL.

This clonotype has more than one count but fewer than ten. The rearrangement joins TRBV27 to TRBJ1-5, with D hard to call. CDR1 and CDR2 (germline): MNHEY, SMNVEV (reference sequence). The CDR3 is 16 amino acids. V was cut by 2 bases and J by 3 bases, with 14 bases left in between. CDR3 amino acids: CASSLDATLTNQPQHF. As DNA, the CDR3 is TGTGCCAGCAGTTTAGACGCGACACTTACCAATCAGCCCCAGCATTTT.

The genes are TRBV29-1 and TRBJ2-6; D assignment may be TRBD1 or TRBD2 (6 bases each). The CDR3 has 17 amino acids. Deletions cut 1 base from V and 2 bases from J, with 15 bases between. CDR1 is SQVTM, CDR2 ANQGSEA, per germline. CDR3 protein: CSVEGRGGTTGANVLTF. Here the CDR3 DNA reads TGCAGCGTTGAAGGCAGGGGAGGAACAACTGGGGCCAACGTCCTGACTTTC. Together with reference TRBV29-1 and TRBJ2-6, the CDR3 gives the full variable domain: SAVISQKPSRDICQRGTSLTIQCQVDSQVTMMFWYRQQPGQSLTLIATANQGSEATYESGFVIDKFPISRPNLTFSTLTVSNMSPEDSSIYLCSVEGRGGTTGANVLTFGAGSRLTVL.

A few counts support this clonotype. This chain connects TRBV12-3 or TRBV12-4 to TRBJ2-2; 11 bases line up with TRBD2. V lost 7 bases to trimming and J lost 3 bases; unmatched junction nucleotides: 10. The CDR3 has 17 residues. CDR3 DNA sequence: TGTGCCAGCATCCCCGGTAGCGGGAGGGCCGACACCGGGGAGCTGTTTTTT. This encodes CASIPGSGRADTGELFF.

The V and J genes are TRBV20-1 and TRBJ2-3, with D perhaps matching TRBD1 (5 bases). The CDR3 has 13 residues. With 3 bases removed from V and 2 bases from J, the gap between germline ends came to 9 bases. Germline V CDR1 and CDR2: DFQATT, SNEGSKA (reference sequence). CDR3 in amino acids: CSARDTNTDTQYF. The CDR3 DNA is TGCAGTGCTAGGGACACCAACACAGATACGCAGTATTTT.

The J gene is TRBJ1-6, the V gene TRBV6-6, with 8 bases matching TRBD1. V lost 6 bases, J lost 8 bases, and 12 bases stayed unmatched. The CDR3 has 16 residues. CDR1 is MNHNY and CDR2 is SVGAGI in the germline V gene (reference sequence). The CDR3 bases are TGTGCCAGCAGCCACTCGCGGGACAGGTTGGATTCACCCCTCCACTTT. Translation gives CASSHSRDRLDSPLHF.

This clonotype was found many times. The rearrangement joins TRBV2 to TRBJ2-1; 11 bases agree with TRBD2. V lost 6 bases to trimming and J lost 8 bases; unmatched junction nucleotides: 9. The CDR3 has 15 residues. The V gene's germline CDR1 is SNHLY and CDR2 FYNNEI. The CDR3 spells CASRSSGRANHEQFF. In DNA form, the CDR3 reads TGTGCCAGCAGAAGTAGCGGGAGGGCTAATCATGAGCAGTTCTTC.

The gene calls are TRBV29-1 and TRBJ2-1; unclear D gene. This CDR3 has 15 residues. With 6 bases removed from V and 3 bases from J, the gap between germline ends came to 18 bases. Germline V gene sequence: CDR1 SQVTM, CDR2 ANQGSEA. The CDR3 spells CSVTDRQTLYNEQFF. CDR3 in DNA: TGCAGCGTCACGGACCGACAAACTCTCTACAATGAGCAGTTCTTC.

This clonotype was counted at least ten times. This chain uses TRBV29-1 with TRBJ2-5; possible D gene TRBD1, 6 bases. This CDR3 contains 11 residues. Trimming removed 6 bases at V and 2 bases at J, with 7 bases between. Germline loops: CDR1 SQVTM, CDR2 ANQGSEA. The CDR3 is CSVDRQETQYF. The CDR3 DNA follows: TGCAGCGTGGACAGACAAGAGACCCAGTACTTC.

The chain is built from TRBV24-1 and TRBJ2-2; D is unclear. V was pared by 6 bases and J by 6 bases, with 10 bases between. Germline assignment: CDR1 KGHDR and CDR2 SFDVKD. This CDR3 contains 13 residues. The DNA for the CDR3 is TGTGCCACCAGTACTTCCCAGGCCGGGGAGCTGTTTTTT. Amino acid sequence: CATSTSQAGELFF.

The genes are TRBV29-1 and TRBJ2-7; tentative D call: TRBD2 (6 bases). Between the trimmed V and J ends, which lost 5 bases and 7 bases, there was a span of 18 bases. Germline-derived CDR1 and CDR2 are SQVTM and ANQGSEA. CDR3 size: 13 residues. This CDR3 is CSVRRPGGWEQYF. CDR3 nucleotide sequence: TGCAGCGTTCGCCGCCCAGGAGGGTGGGAGCAGTACTTC.

V is TRBV7-2 and J is TRBJ1-1; D uncertain. Trimming cost V 1 base and J 1 base, with 7 bases left between them. This CDR3 region has 14 residues. CDR1 SGHTA and CDR2 FQGNSA come from the germline V gene. The CDR3 reads CASSLVGGNTEAFF. The CDR3 nucleotides read TGTGCCAGCAGCTTAGTAGGTGGGAACACTGAAGCTTTCTTT. The full variable domain, its missing parts supplied by reference TRBV7-2 and TRBJ1-1, is GAGVSQSPSNKVTEKGKDVELRCDPISGHTALYWYRQSLGQGLEFLIYFQGNSAPDKSGLPSDRFSAERTGGSVSTLTIQRTQQEDSAVYLCASSLVGGNTEAFFGQGTRLTVV.

This CDR3 is CASSLSSGQETQYF. The CDR3 DNA reads TGCGCCAGCAGCTTATCTAGCGGACAAGAGACCCAGTACTTC. The chain links TRBV5-1 to TRBJ2-5, with 7 bases that match TRBD2. Germline values: CDR1 SGHRS, CDR2 YFSETQ. V was pared by 2 bases and J by 2 bases, with 3 bases of the junction left unmatched. This CDR3 region has 14 residues.

This clonotype was seen at least ten times. V gene TRBV4-1 combines with J gene TRBJ1-5; tentatively, D is TRBD1 (6 bases). V dropped 1 base and J dropped 1 base, with 11 bases sitting between them. This CDR3 is built from 16 residues. CDR1 and CDR2 (germline): MGHRA, YSYEKL. CDR3 protein: CASSQGEGGSNQPQHF. The CDR3 nucleotides are TGCGCCAGCAGCCAAGGGGAGGGGGGAAGCAATCAGCCCCAGCATTTT.

This clonotype was seen only a few times. The chain has TRBV20-1 and TRBJ2-3; 14 positions match TRBD2. V lost 5 bases, J lost 0 bases, and 7 bases stayed unmatched. The length of the CDR3 is 17 residues. The germline V gene has CDR1 DFQATT and CDR2 SNEGSKA (reference sequence). CDR3 protein: CSARTSGRFSSTDTQYF. DNA for the CDR3: TGCAGTGCTCGGACTAGCGGGAGGTTTTCTAGCACAGATACGCAGTATTTT.

This clonotype was detected ten times or more. The chain carries TRBV5-1 and TRBJ2-5; 15 bases agree with TRBD2. CDR3 length: 18 amino acids. Germline V lookup: CDR1 SGHRS, CDR2 YFSETQ. V lost 3 bases to trimming and J lost 3 bases; unmatched junction nucleotides: 9. DNA for the CDR3: TGCGCCAGCAGCTCGGGACTAGCGGGGGGCATTGCTGAAGAGACCCAGTACTTC. Its translation: CASSSGLAGGIAEETQYF.

This clonotype has more than one count but fewer than ten. The CDR3 here is CASTSSAIPSYEQYF. Written as DNA, the CDR3 is TGTGCCAGCACATCCAGCGCTATCCCATCCTACGAGCAGTACTTC. The chain couples TRBV7-9 to TRBJ2-7; D gene ambiguous. V shed 7 bases and J shed 1 base, with 17 bases lying between them. Germline CDR1 SEHNR, CDR2 FQNEAQ (reference sequence). CDR3 length equals 15 residues. Combining the CDR3 with reference TRBV7-9 and TRBJ2-7 gives the whole variable domain DTGVSQNPRHKITKRGQNVTFRCDPISEHNRLYWYRQTLGQGPEFLTYFQNEAQLEKSRLLSDRFSAERPKGSFSTLEIQRTEQGDSAMYLCASTSSAIPSYEQYFGPGTRLTVT.

The rearrangement links TRBV3-1 to TRBJ2-2; 11 bases line up with TRBD2. The germline gives CDR1 LGHDT, CDR2 YNNKEL (reference sequence). V was pared by 4 bases and J by 4 bases, with 5 bases of the junction left unmatched. The CDR3 has 16 residues. The CDR3: CASSPSGTSGTGELFF. Written as DNA, the CDR3 is TGTGCCAGCAGCCCCTCCGGGACTAGCGGCACCGGGGAGCTGTTTTTT.

The chain carries TRBV29-1 and TRBJ1-3, with D possibly TRBD1 on 5 matching bases. V lost 7 bases to trimming and J lost 0 bases, with 16 bases between them. Per germline, CDR1 SQVTM and CDR2 ANQGSEA. The CDR3 is 15 residues long. The CDR3 sequence: CSAYLDSLSGNTIYF. Here the CDR3 DNA reads TGCAGCGCTTACCTCGACAGTCTCTCTGGAAACACCATATATTTT. Supplemented by reference TRBV29-1 and TRBJ1-3, the full variable domain reads SAVISQKPSRDICQRGTSLTIQCQVDSQVTMMFWYRQQPGQSLTLIATANQGSEATYESGFVIDKFPISRPNLTFSTLTVSNMSPEDSSIYLCSAYLDSLSGNTIYFGEGSWLTVV.

This clonotype has more than one count but fewer than ten. The rearrangement uses TRBV18 and TRBJ2-3, with D maybe TRBD1 (5 bases). Trimming pared 2 bases from V and 2 bases from J, leaving 8 bases between. Germline assignment: CDR1 KGHSH and CDR2 LQKENI. This CDR3 has 14 residues. The CDR3 loop reads CASSPAGHTDTQYF. CDR3 coding DNA: TGTGCCAGCTCACCAGCCGGACACACAGATACGCAGTATTTT.

This clonotype is categorized as medium-sized (0.01 to 0.1%). The chain employs TRBV7-9 and TRBJ2-2, with D unresolved. The V end was cut by 2 bases, the J end by 4 bases, with 8 bases between. The CDR3 covers 14 residues. Germline V CDR1 and CDR2: SEHNR, FQNEAQ (reference sequence). CDR3 bases: TGTGCCAGCAGCTTAAGGGCAGTCACCGGGGAGCTGTTTTTT. It encodes CASSLRAVTGELFF.